This TCR beta chain was sequenced in a study of blood T cells in healthy people across ages. Alongside a J-beta primer mix, a sample-barcoded 5' primer served in a second PCR lasting roughly 6 to 11 cycles. TCRdb used MiXCR to reprocess the 5' RACE reads, holding one entry per CDR3 protein. The top ten clones hold roughly 13% of a sample with some 900,000 distinct CDR3 sequences, roughly 43% of them seen once. This clonotype was observed a handful of times. V lost 7 bases and J lost 2, with 19 bases in between. Per germline, CDR1 ENHRY and CDR2 SYGVKD. The CDR3 is 16 amino acids. This receptor was taken from a man aged 25 to 40 in good health. Sample: blood. The genes are TRBV10-3 and TRBJ2-3, with D perhaps given as TRBD1 or TRBD2 (6 bases each). The CDR3 spells CAINPWGARATDTQYF. The CDR3 nucleotides read TGTGCCATCAACCCTTGGGGGGCTAGAGCCACAGATACGCAGTATTTT.